These 9 T cell receptor beta chains originate from one sample sequenced in a study of blood T cell repertoires in COVID-19. Assay: immunoSEQ multiplex PCR; the TCRdb copy retains only in-frame clones and omits some. The data contain some 220,000 clones, roughly 84% of them singletons. The sequenced sample was peripheral blood. All receptors derive from a man in his fifties or sixties who had recovered from COVID-19.

The sample holds a few counts of this clone. The sample contains more than one DNA sequence encoding this CDR3. The chain has TRBV18 and TRBJ1-6; TRBD1 matches at 9 bases. The CDR3 is 14 amino acids. V was clipped by 4 bases and J by 10 bases; unmatched bases: 5. The germline V gene has CDR1 KGHSH and CDR2 LQKENI. CDR3 region: CASSRDREGSPLHF. DNA for the CDR3: TGTGCCAGCTCACGGGACAGGGAAGGATCACCCCTCCACTTT.

This clone turned up a few times. V is TRBV2 and J is TRBJ2-2, with TRBD1 matching over 7 bases. Germline loops: CDR1 SNHLY, CDR2 FYNNEI. The CDR3 has 15 amino acids. The V segment lost 6 bases and the J segment 5 bases; nucleotides outside the gene matches: 9. This CDR3 reads CASSRRQGWTGELFF. The CDR3 DNA is TGTGCCAGCAGCCGACGACAGGGATGGACCGGGGAGCTGTTTTTT.

The chain links TRBV7-2 to TRBJ1-2; 11 nucleotides match TRBD1. Per germline, CDR1 SGHTA and CDR2 FQGNSA. This CDR3 region has 14 residues. Losses at the gene ends were 4 bases for V and 7 bases for J; bases not matched to a gene: 5. The CDR3 nucleotides read TGTGCCAGCAGCTCGGGACAGGGGGTCTCTGGCTACACCTTC. Its translation is CASSSGQGVSGYTF.

This sequence joins TRBV6-5 and TRBJ1-2, with 7 bases that match TRBD1. Germline trimming cut 6 bases from V and 4 bases from J; bases unmatched to any gene: 11. The CDR3 loop spans 15 amino acids. Germline CDR1 is MNHEY and CDR2 is SVGAGI. In nucleotides, the CDR3 is TGTGCCAGCAGGTCAACCCGACAGGGACCCTATGGCTACACCTTC. Its protein product is CASRSTRQGPYGYTF.

The rearrangement joins TRBV29-1 to TRBJ2-7; the match to TRBD1 covers 8 bases. This CDR3 has 12 residues. Germline lookup yields CDR1 SQVTM and CDR2 ANQGSEA. V lost 5 bases to trimming and J lost 6 bases; unmatched junction nucleotides: 6. The CDR3: CSVLGQGTEQYF. CDR3 DNA sequence: TGCAGCGTTTTAGGACAGGGAACCGAGCAGTACTTC.

The V call is TRBV7-9, the J call TRBJ2-7, with TRBD1 as a possible D gene (6 bases). V lost 2 bases to trimming and J lost 6 bases, with 11 bases between them. Germline V lookup: CDR1 SEHNR, CDR2 FQNEAQ (reference sequence). CDR3 size: 13 residues. This CDR3 reads CASSLFGGGEQYF. The CDR3, as DNA: TGTGCCAGCAGCTTATTTGGGGGCGGCGAGCAGTACTTC.

Only one count was recorded for this clone. DNA of the CDR3: TGTGCCAGCAGTCCAGGGTCAAATTATGGCTACACCTTC. This encodes CASSPGSNYGYTF. V is TRBV28 and J is TRBJ1-2, with D perhaps TRBD1 (5 bases). V was pared by 5 bases and J by 5 bases, with 12 bases between. Germline values: CDR1 MDHEN, CDR2 SYDVKM. This CDR3 spans 13 amino acids.

The chain employs TRBV11-3 and TRBJ2-1; 7 bases are a match to TRBD2. The germline V gene has CDR1 SGHNT and CDR2 YENEEA. V lost 3 bases to trimming and J lost 0 bases; unmatched junction nucleotides: 5. This CDR3 spans 16 amino acids. CDR3 sequence (DNA): TGTGCCAGCAGCTTTATGGGAGGGAGCTCCTACAATGAGCAGTTCTTC. It yields the protein CASSFMGGSSYNEQFF.

CDR3 DNA: TGTGCCAGCAGTTACGGACAGGGGATCCACGAGCAGTACTTC. Its translation is CASSYGQGIHEQYF. The V call is TRBV6-5, the J call TRBJ2-7; 9 bases agree with TRBD1. The CDR3 loop spans 14 amino acids. V was clipped by 2 bases and J by 5 bases; unmatched bases: 4. Germline assignment: CDR1 MNHEY and CDR2 SVGAGI.